What follows are 32 T cell receptor beta chains derived from one specimen sequenced in a study of T cells after yellow fever vaccination. TCRdb reprocessed the 5' RACE reads with MiXCR, giving one entry per CDR3 protein. This table has approximately 300,000 distinct CDR3 sequences, 9.5% to 12% appearing once. Sequenced here: CD4+ T cells sorted from PBMCs, sampled 45 days after the yellow fever booster vaccination. All receptors come from a man between 18 and 29 years old who received the YFV17D yellow fever vaccine.

This clonotype was observed a few times. The V call is TRBV29-1, the J call TRBJ2-5, with a tentative D call TRBD2 (5 bases). CDR1 is SQVTM and CDR2 is ANQGSEA in the germline V gene. This CDR3 spans 13 amino acids. The V end was cut by 7 bases, the J end by 7 bases, with 19 bases between. CDR3 residues: CSAEGWPAGTQYF. The CDR3 DNA follows: TGCAGCGCCGAGGGTTGGCCCGCCGGGACCCAGTACTTC.

This clonotype was seen ten or more times. The J gene is TRBJ2-7, the V gene TRBV19, with 7 bases aligning to TRBD1. Per germline, CDR1 LNHDA and CDR2 SQIVND (reference sequence). This CDR3 region has 15 residues. Trimming at V came to 5 bases and at J to 2 bases, leaving 9 bases not matched to a gene. In DNA, the CDR3 is TGTGCCAGTAGTTATCGGGACAGACCCACCTACGAGCAGTACTTC. Its translation: CASSYRDRPTYEQYF. The complete variable domain, with remaining parts taken from reference TRBV19 and TRBJ2-7, reads DGGITQSPKYLFRKEGQNVTLSCEQNLNHDAMYWYRQDPGQGLRLIYYSQIVNDFQKGDIAEGYSVSREKKESFPLTVTSAQKNPTAFYLCASSYRDRPTYEQYFGPGTRLTVT.

This clonotype was detected a few times. This rearrangement joins TRBV7-2 to TRBJ1-2; D remains ambiguous. The germline V gene has CDR1 SGHTA and CDR2 FQGNSA. The CDR3 is 14 residues long. Trimming cost V 3 bases and J 0 bases, with 8 bases left between them. CDR3 in amino acids: CASSFAVANYGYTF. CDR3 bases: TGTGCCAGCAGCTTTGCGGTTGCTAACTATGGCTACACCTTC.

The CDR3 is CASSLRQNNEQFF. In DNA, the CDR3 is TGCGCCAGCAGCTTGCGCCAGAACAATGAGCAGTTCTTC. The chain has TRBV5-1 and TRBJ2-1; D is uncertain. Germline loops: CDR1 SGHRS, CDR2 YFSETQ. The CDR3 runs to 13 residues. Trimming took off 1 base at V and 5 bases at J, with 7 bases between the two ends.

As DNA, the CDR3 is TGTGCCAGCAGCCGGGACAGGGAGCGGACACCCCTCCACTTT. Encoded protein: CASSRDRERTPLHF. The V and J genes are TRBV6-6 and TRBJ1-6; TRBD1 matches at 9 bases. CDR1 and CDR2 from the germline V gene are MNHNY and SVGAGI (reference sequence). V was clipped by 6 bases and J by 11 bases; unmatched bases: 8. CDR3 size: 14 residues.

The rearrangement joins TRBV20-1 to TRBJ2-5; no firm D call. Germline loops: CDR1 DFQATT, CDR2 SNEGSKA (reference sequence). Trimming shortened V by 2 bases and J by 3 bases, and 1 base separated the two germline ends. This CDR3 contains 10 residues. The CDR3 bases are TGCAGTGCTAGAAAAGAGACCCAGTACTTC. This encodes CSARKETQYF.

CDR3 sequence (DNA): TGTGCCAGCGGGACAGGGGGCGTAGATACGCAGTATTTT. Translation gives CASGTGGVDTQYF. The chain recombines TRBV7-3 with TRBJ2-3; TRBD1 matches 12 bases. The V gene end was trimmed by 8 bases and the J gene end by 5 bases; junction bases not matched to a gene: 2. In germline, CDR1 is SGHTA, CDR2 FQGTGA. The CDR3 runs to 13 residues.

V is TRBV2 and J is TRBJ2-2; D is perhaps TRBD2 (6 bases). There are 12 residues in the CDR3. The V and J ends lost 6 bases and 6 bases respectively, with 8 bases between them. The germline V gene has CDR1 SNHLY and CDR2 FYNNEI. The CDR3 spells CASRTGAGELFF. The CDR3 region has the DNA TGTGCCAGCAGGACGGGGGCCGGGGAGCTGTTTTTT. The variable domain in full, with the rest retrieved from reference TRBV2 and TRBJ2-2, is EPEVTQTPSHQVTQMGQEVILRCVPISNHLYFYWYRQILGQKVEFLVSFYNNEISEKSEIFDDQFSVERPDGSNFTLKIRSTKLEDSAMYFCASRTGAGELFFGEGSRLTVL.

The table lists this clonotype with many counts. The CDR3 DNA reads TGTGCCAGCAGCTCGGACCTGGCCGGGGAGCTGTTTTTT. Its protein product is CASSSDLAGELFF. The chain is built from TRBV7-2 and TRBJ2-2; the D is unclear. Trimming stripped 4 bases from V and 6 bases from J, with 9 bases between. Per germline, CDR1 SGHTA and CDR2 FQGNSA. The CDR3 contains 13 residues.

This clonotype was seen more than once but under ten times. The chain joins TRBV4-3 to TRBJ2-7; tentatively, D is TRBD2 (6 bases). Trimming shortened V by 3 bases and J by 0 bases, and 18 bases separated the two germline ends. The CDR3 contains 17 residues. Germline CDR1 and CDR2: LGHNA and YSLEER. The CDR3 reads CASSHRNRDWSSYEQYV. CDR3 in DNA: TGCGCCAGCAGCCATAGGAACCGGGACTGGAGCTCCTACGAGCAGTACGTC.

The chain links TRBV5-1 to TRBJ1-1; 8 bases agree with TRBD1. Germline V CDR1 and CDR2: SGHRS, YFSETQ. The junction had 12 bases not matched to a gene; V was cut back by 2 bases and J by 3 bases. The CDR3 spans 17 residues. The CDR3 protein is CASSFYGSGGSYTEAFF. The CDR3 DNA sequence: TGCGCCAGCAGCTTTTATGGGTCAGGGGGCTCGTACACTGAAGCTTTCTTT.

This clonotype was recorded at least ten times. The CDR3 DNA follows: TGTGCCAGTAGTATAAGGGATTCCTACGAGCAGTACTTC. Amino acid sequence: CASSIRDSYEQYF. The V gene is TRBV19, the J gene TRBJ2-7; D unresolved. With 2 bases removed from V and 1 base from J, the gap between germline ends came to 6 bases. This CDR3 comprises 13 residues. Germline V gene lookup returns CDR1 LNHDA and CDR2 SQIVND (reference sequence).

The CDR3 DNA is TGTGCCAGCACCCGAGGGAGTAACTATGGCTACACCTTC. Its translation is CASTRGSNYGYTF. This rearrangement joins TRBV7-2 to TRBJ1-2; unclear D gene. The V gene's germline CDR1 is SGHTA and CDR2 FQGNSA. V was clipped by 7 bases and J by 1 base, with 10 bases between them. The CDR3 runs to 13 residues.

The chain carries TRBV28 and TRBJ2-1, with a weak D call TRBD2 (5 bases). This CDR3 spans 14 amino acids. V dropped 5 bases and J dropped 4 bases, with 12 bases sitting between them. Germline lookup yields CDR1 MDHEN and CDR2 SYDVKM. CDR3 bases: TGTGCCAGCAGTCCGACGGGAAGATACAATGAGCAGTTCTTC. Its translation is CASSPTGRYNEQFF.

This chain uses TRBV28 with TRBJ1-3, with 10 bases aligning to TRBD1. The CDR3 is made up of 15 amino acids. In germline, CDR1 is MDHEN, CDR2 SYDVKM. V was pared by 4 bases and J by 8 bases, with 8 bases of the junction left unmatched. The CDR3: CASSSGTGERHTIYF. CDR3 coding DNA: TGTGCCAGCAGTTCCGGGACAGGGGAGAGGCACACCATATATTTT.

This clonotype showed up just a few times. The chain joins TRBV28 to TRBJ2-6, with D perhaps TRBD2 (5 bases). Trimming shortened V by 11 bases and J by 0 bases, and 8 bases separated the two germline ends. Germline loops: CDR1 MDHEN, CDR2 SYDVKM. This CDR3 has 13 amino acids. CDR3 sequence: CAERDSGANVLTF. The DNA of the CDR3 is TGTGCCGAACGGGACTCTGGGGCCAACGTCCTGACTTTC.

This clonotype was found a few times. The chain carries TRBV28 and TRBJ1-2, with D hard to call. This CDR3 contains 12 residues. Germline values: CDR1 MDHEN, CDR2 SYDVKM. V lost 4 bases and J 2 bases, leaving 5 bases between the germline ends. CDR3 DNA: TGTGCCAGCAGTTGGGAAAACTATGGCTACACCTTC. It yields the protein CASSWENYGYTF.

The rearrangement links TRBV4-1 to TRBJ2-5; 11 bases line up with TRBD2. Germline V gene data show CDR1 as MGHRA and CDR2 as YSYEKL. The CDR3 spans 15 residues. Trimming removed 4 bases from V and 5 bases from J; junction bases left unmatched: 6. The CDR3: CASSRLAGGFETQYF. CDR3 in DNA: TGCGCCAGCAGCCGGCTAGCGGGGGGATTTGAGACCCAGTACTTC.

This clonotype was observed a handful of times. The V call is TRBV6-4, the J call TRBJ2-7; TRBD1 might be the D (5 bases). V was cut by 4 bases and J by 2 bases, with 9 bases left in between. This CDR3 comprises 13 residues. CDR1 MRHNA and CDR2 SNTAGT come from the germline V gene. The CDR3 loop is CASSGDSPYEQYV. The CDR3 DNA reads TGTGCCAGCAGTGGCGACAGCCCCTACGAGCAGTACGTC.

This clonotype was detected only a few times. The genes are TRBV5-5 and TRBJ2-1; possibly TRBD1 or TRBD2 for D (5 bases each). CDR1 is SGHKS and CDR2 is YYEKEE in the germline V gene (reference sequence). The CDR3 is made up of 15 amino acids. The germline V and J ends were trimmed by 1 base and 8 bases, with 16 bases remaining between them. This CDR3 is CASSLLGEIGDEQFF. The CDR3 nucleotides read TGTGCCAGCAGCTTGTTAGGGGAGATAGGGGATGAGCAGTTCTTC.

This clonotype came up many times. V and J are TRBV9 and TRBJ2-5; 11 bases agree with TRBD2. The CDR3 runs 19 residues. V shed 2 bases and J 2 bases; nucleotides not matched to a gene: 14. Germline loops: CDR1 SGDLS, CDR2 YYNGEE. In DNA form, the CDR3 reads TGTGCCAGCAGCGTCGTAGCTAGCGGGGGGACCAATATTCAAGAGACCCAGTACTTC. Encoded protein: CASSVVASGGTNIQETQYF.

This clonotype was seen a handful of times. The gene calls are TRBV3-1 and TRBJ2-1; 12 positions agree with TRBD2. Germline V gene data show CDR1 as LGHDT and CDR2 as YNNKEL (reference sequence). J lost 8 bases, V lost 4 bases, and 6 bases had no gene match. This CDR3 comprises 15 residues. The CDR3 sequence is CASSPPSGGADEQFF. The DNA of the CDR3 is TGTGCCAGCAGCCCCCCTAGCGGGGGGGCGGATGAGCAGTTCTTC.

In its sample, this clonotype was seen many times. This rearrangement joins TRBV18 to TRBJ1-1, with TRBD1 matching over 7 bases. Germline CDR1 reads KGHSH; CDR2 reads LQKENI. The ends lost 5 bases at V and 3 bases at J; junction bases unmatched: 6. The CDR3 is 14 amino acids. The CDR3 region is CASSSQGLDTEAFF. CDR3 bases: TGTGCCAGCTCATCACAGGGGTTAGACACTGAAGCTTTCTTT. Looking up the rest from reference TRBV18 and TRBJ1-1 gives the full variable domain: NAGVMQNPRHLVRRRGQEARLRCSPMKGHSHVYWYRQLPEEGLKFMVYLQKENIIDESGMPKERFSAEFPKEGPSILRIQQVVRGDSAAYFCASSSQGLDTEAFFGQGTRLTVV.

The rearrangement joins TRBV7-2 to TRBJ1-3, with no clear D. CDR1 and CDR2 (germline): SGHTA, FQGNSA. V was clipped by 2 bases and J by 4 bases, with 12 bases between them. The CDR3 extends over 15 amino acids. The CDR3: CASSLQDDRGNTIYF. The CDR3 DNA is TGTGCCAGCAGCTTACAGGACGACCGAGGAAACACCATATATTTT.

This clonotype was observed at least ten times. The chain carries TRBV19 and TRBJ2-4, with D possibly TRBD1 on 6 matching bases. The CDR3 spans 14 residues. Per the germline V gene, CDR1 is LNHDA and CDR2 is SQIVND (reference sequence). V lost 5 bases and J 1 base, leaving 9 bases between the germline ends. CDR3: CASSRQGAKNIQYF. CDR3 DNA sequence: TGTGCCAGTAGTCGGCAGGGGGCCAAAAACATTCAGTACTTC.

This clonotype was counted a few times. This chain connects TRBV10-2 to TRBJ1-5, with 8 bases lining up with TRBD1. Trimming took 4 bases from V and 4 from J; bases not matched to a gene: 6. CDR1 and CDR2 (germline): WSHSY, SAAADI. CDR3 length equals 15 residues. The CDR3 loop is CASSGATGGNQPQHF. The CDR3 DNA is TGCGCCAGCAGTGGGGCAACAGGGGGGAATCAGCCCCAGCATTTT.

The chain links TRBV20-1 to TRBJ2-3; the D gene is possibly TRBD1 (5 bases). The CDR3 is 13 residues long. Trimming stripped 6 bases from V and 0 bases from J, with 10 bases between. Germline V CDR1 and CDR2: DFQATT, SNEGSKA (reference sequence). The CDR3 spells CSAFDSSTDTQYF. CDR3 nucleotides: TGCAGTGCCTTCGACAGTAGCACAGATACGCAGTATTTT.

The chain uses TRBV4-3 and TRBJ2-7; D possibly matches TRBD1 or TRBD2 (6 bases each). Germline CDR1 LGHNA, CDR2 YSLEER. The CDR3 is 14 residues long. V was trimmed by 0 bases and J by 6 bases, leaving 12 bases between them. The CDR3 DNA reads TGCGCCAGCAGCCAAGACTGGAGGGGGAGCGAGCAGTACTTC. Encoded protein: CASSQDWRGSEQYF.

In this sample, this clonotype turned up many times. The V gene is TRBV6-2 or TRBV6-3, the J gene TRBJ1-5, with D tentatively TRBD1 (6 bases). V lost 2 bases to trimming and J lost 11 bases, with 10 bases between them. CDR3 length: 12 residues. Germline V gene lookup returns CDR1 MNHEY and CDR2 SVGEGT. CDR3 coding DNA: TGTGCCAGCAGTTACCTCGAGGGGGCCCAGCATTTT. Amino acid sequence: CASSYLEGAQHF.

This clonotype was observed a handful of times. The chain has TRBV10-3 and TRBJ2-1, with 8 nucleotides matching TRBD2. V lost 4 bases, J lost 5 bases, and 7 bases stayed unmatched. This CDR3 contains 15 residues. Germline CDR1 reads ENHRY; CDR2 reads SYGVKD. CDR3 nucleotide sequence: TGTGCCATCAGTGTGGGAGCGGGGGACCACAATGAGCAGTTCTTC. As protein: CAISVGAGDHNEQFF.

This clonotype was recorded at least ten times. The chain combines TRBV4-1 with TRBJ2-2, with 13 bases that match TRBD2. V lost 4 bases and J lost 7; bases outside the gene matches: 6. Per the germline V gene, CDR1 is MGHRA and CDR2 is YSYEKL. The CDR3 covers 16 residues. DNA of the CDR3: TGCGCCAGCAGCCGAAAGGGACTAGCGGGGTACGGGGAGCTGTTTTTT. It encodes CASSRKGLAGYGELFF.

This clonotype was counted only a few times. The rearrangement joins TRBV9 to TRBJ1-5; D remains ambiguous. Germline V CDR1 and CDR2: SGDLS, YYNGEE. Trimming took off 0 bases at V and 3 bases at J, with 4 bases between the two ends. This CDR3 comprises 13 residues. This CDR3 reads CASSVGTNQPQHF. The CDR3 nucleotides are TGTGCCAGCAGCGTAGGGACCAATCAGCCCCAGCATTTT.